This TCR beta chain was recorded in a study of cytomegalovirus exposure and HLA in healthy donors. Overall study: Caucasian-associated ancestry cluster membership applied to under 85% of about 370 genotyped donors. The study's findings and limits: Serostatus for CMV was the only available immune exposure information.

After removal of 2 bases from V and 1 base from J, the junction contained 3 bases not matched to a gene. CDR1 and CDR2 from the germline V gene are SQVTM and ANQGSEA. This CDR3 is 14 amino acids long. The study ran its PCR with 60 Vbeta and 13 Jbeta primers. Some clones are missing from TCRdb's copy, which holds only in-frame ones; the method was immunoSEQ multiplex PCR. Among 150,000 to 200,000 clones listed, 70% were seen once. Regarding this clone: The antigen remains undetermined.

What was sequenced was PBMCs. The TCR was taken from a young man in good health and CMV-seropositive. The chain employs TRBV29-1 and TRBJ2-3; TRBD2 agrees at 7 bases. The CDR3 loop reads CSVELAARTDTQYF. CDR3 DNA: TGCAGCGTTGAACTAGCGGCTCGCACAGATACGCAGTATTTT.